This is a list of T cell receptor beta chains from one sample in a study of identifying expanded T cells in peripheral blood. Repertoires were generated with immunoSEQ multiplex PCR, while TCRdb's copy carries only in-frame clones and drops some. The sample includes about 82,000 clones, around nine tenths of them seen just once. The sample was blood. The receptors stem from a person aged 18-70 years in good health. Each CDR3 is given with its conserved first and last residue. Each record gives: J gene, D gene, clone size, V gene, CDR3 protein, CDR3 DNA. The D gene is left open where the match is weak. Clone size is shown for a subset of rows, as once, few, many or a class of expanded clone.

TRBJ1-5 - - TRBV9 CASSVSGVGNQPQHF TGTGCCAGCAGCGTCTCCGGGGTAGGCAATCAGCCCCAGCATTTT
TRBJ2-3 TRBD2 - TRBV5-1 CASSSGTSGGSGRADTQYF TGCGCCAGCAGCTCCGGGACTAGCGGGGGGTCAGGTAGGGCAGATACGCAGTATTTT
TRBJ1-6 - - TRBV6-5 CASSQGRGNSPLHF TGTGCCAGCAGCCAAGGCAGGGGTAATTCACCCCTCCACTTT
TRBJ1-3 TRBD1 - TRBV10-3 CAISEGRDRGGRNTIYF TGTGCCATCAGTGAAGGGCGGGACAGGGGAGGACGAAACACCATATATTTT
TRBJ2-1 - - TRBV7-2 CASSLVWDHSYNEQFF TGTGCCAGCAGCTTAGTGTGGGACCACTCCTACAATGAGCAGTTCTTC
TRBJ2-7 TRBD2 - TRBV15 CATSAGGSSYEQYF TGTGCCACCAGCGCGGGAGGGAGCTCCTACGAGCAGTACTTC
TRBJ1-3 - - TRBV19 CASSMWPGGSGNTIYF TGTGCCAGTAGTATGTGGCCAGGCGGTTCTGGAAACACCATATATTTT
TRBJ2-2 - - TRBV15 CATQDRQLGTGELFF TGTGCCACTCAAGACAGACAGCTTGGGACCGGGGAGCTGTTTTTT
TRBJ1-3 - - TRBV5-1 CASSLAYGGSSGNTIYF TGCGCCAGCAGCTTAGCGTATGGCGGAAGCTCTGGAAACACCATATATTTT
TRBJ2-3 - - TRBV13 CASSLGGVGTVQDTQYF TGTGCCAGCAGCTTAGGCGGAGTAGGCACGGTACAAGATACGCAGTATTTT
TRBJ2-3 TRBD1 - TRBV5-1 CASSLGTGDTDTQYF TGCGCCAGCAGCTTGGGGACAGGGGACACAGATACGCAGTATTTT
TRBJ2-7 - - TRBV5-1 CASSALSRGTGSYEQYF TGCGCCAGCAGCGCCCTGAGTAGGGGGACGGGGAGCTACGAGCAGTACTTC
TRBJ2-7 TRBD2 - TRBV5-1 CASSLVREGSYEQYF TGCGCCAGCAGCTTGGTTCGGGAGGGTTCCTACGAGCAGTACTTC
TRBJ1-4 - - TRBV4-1 CASSLRPVADPQGKLFF TGCGCCAGCAGCCTACGGCCGGTAGCGGACCCCCAGGGAAAACTGTTTTTT
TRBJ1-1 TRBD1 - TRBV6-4 CASSSDRDTEAFF TGTGCCAGCAGTTCGGACAGGGACACTGAAGCTTTCTTT
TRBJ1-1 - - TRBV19 CASTSGAEAFF TGTGCCAGTACCTCGGGGGCTGAAGCTTTCTTT
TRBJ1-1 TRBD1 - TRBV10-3 CAIGDRVNTEAFF TGTGCCATCGGAGACAGGGTGAACACTGAAGCTTTCTTT
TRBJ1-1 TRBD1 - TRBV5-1 CASSPTGRTEAFF TGCGCCAGCAGCCCGACAGGGAGAACTGAAGCTTTCTTT
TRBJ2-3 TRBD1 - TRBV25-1 CASRGTGLTDTQYF TGTGCCAGCAGAGGGACAGGGCTCACAGATACGCAGTATTTT
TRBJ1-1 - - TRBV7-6 CASSSRDFGTEAFF TGTGCCAGCAGCTCCAGGGATTTCGGCACTGAAGCTTTCTTT
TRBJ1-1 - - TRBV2 CASSEIERTAAFF TGTGCCAGCAGTGAGATAGAGAGGACGGCGGCTTTCTTT
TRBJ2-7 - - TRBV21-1 CASSKVNPVETSGSAYYEQYF TGTGCCAGCAGCAAAGTGAACCCAGTTGAGACTAGCGGGAGTGCGTACTACGAGCAGTACTTC
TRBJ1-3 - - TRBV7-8 CASSLGPENTIYF TGTGCCAGCAGCCTAGGACCAGAAAACACCATATATTTT
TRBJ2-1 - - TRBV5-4 CASSPAGTTTYNEQFF TGTGCCAGCAGCCCCGCCGGGACAACGACCTACAATGAGCAGTTCTTC
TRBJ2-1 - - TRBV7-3 CASSLEVRGYNEQFF TGTGCCAGCAGCTTAGAGGTGCGGGGCTACAATGAGCAGTTCTTC
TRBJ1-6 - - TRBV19 CASTLTMRSPLHF TGTGCCAGTACCTTGACAATGCGATCACCCCTCCACTTT
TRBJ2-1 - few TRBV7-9 CASSPSVRASHQSYNEQFF TGTGCCAGCAGCCCATCCGTTCGGGCTTCCCACCAAAGCTACAATGAGCAGTTCTTC
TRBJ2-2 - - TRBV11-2 CASSFTIGGGDLTGELFF TGTGCCAGCAGCTTTACGATTGGGGGTGGAGACCTTACCGGGGAGCTGTTTTTT
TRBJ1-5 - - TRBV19 CASSIQGPEYQHF TGTGCCAGTAGTATACAAGGCCCGGAATATCAGCATTTT